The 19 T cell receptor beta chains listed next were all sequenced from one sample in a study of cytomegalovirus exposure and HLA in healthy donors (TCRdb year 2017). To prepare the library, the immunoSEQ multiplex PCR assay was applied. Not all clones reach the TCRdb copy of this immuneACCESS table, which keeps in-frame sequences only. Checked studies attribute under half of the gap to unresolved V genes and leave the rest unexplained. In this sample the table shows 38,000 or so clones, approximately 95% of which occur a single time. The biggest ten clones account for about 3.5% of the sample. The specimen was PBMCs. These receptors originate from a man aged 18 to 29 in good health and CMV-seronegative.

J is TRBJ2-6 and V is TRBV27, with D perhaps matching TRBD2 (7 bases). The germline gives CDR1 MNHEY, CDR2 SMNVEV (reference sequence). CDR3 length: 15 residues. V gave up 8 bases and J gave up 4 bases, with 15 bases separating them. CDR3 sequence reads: CASGLGGPGANVLTF. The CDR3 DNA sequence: TGTGCCAGCGGACTCGGGGGGCCCGGGGCCAACGTCCTGACTTTC.

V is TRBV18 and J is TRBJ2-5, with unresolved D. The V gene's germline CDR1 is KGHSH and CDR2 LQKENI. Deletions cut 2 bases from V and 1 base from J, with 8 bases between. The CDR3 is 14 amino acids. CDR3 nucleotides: TGTGCCAGCTCACCATCAGTTTTCCAAGAGACCCAGTACTTC. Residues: CASSPSVFQETQYF.

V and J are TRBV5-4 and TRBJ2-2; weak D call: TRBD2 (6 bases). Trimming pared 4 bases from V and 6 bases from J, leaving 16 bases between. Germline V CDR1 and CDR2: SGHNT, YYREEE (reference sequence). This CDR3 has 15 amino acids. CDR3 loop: CASSKDAAGPGELFF. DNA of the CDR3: TGTGCCAGCAGCAAAGACGCGGCGGGGCCCGGGGAGCTGTTTTTT.

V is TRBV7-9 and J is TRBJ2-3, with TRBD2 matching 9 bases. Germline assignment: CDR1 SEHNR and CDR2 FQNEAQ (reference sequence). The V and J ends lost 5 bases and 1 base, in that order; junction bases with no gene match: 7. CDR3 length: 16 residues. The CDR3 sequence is CASSRLRTSGTDTQYF. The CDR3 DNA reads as TGTGCCAGCAGCAGACTTCGGACTAGCGGCACAGATACGCAGTATTTT.

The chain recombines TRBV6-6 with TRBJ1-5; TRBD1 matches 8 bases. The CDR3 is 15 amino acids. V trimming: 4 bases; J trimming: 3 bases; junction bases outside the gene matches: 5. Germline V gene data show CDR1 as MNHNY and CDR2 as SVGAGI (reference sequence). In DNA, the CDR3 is TGTGCCAGCAGTTTCCCGGACAGGGTCAATCAGCCCCAGCATTTT. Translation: CASSFPDRVNQPQHF.

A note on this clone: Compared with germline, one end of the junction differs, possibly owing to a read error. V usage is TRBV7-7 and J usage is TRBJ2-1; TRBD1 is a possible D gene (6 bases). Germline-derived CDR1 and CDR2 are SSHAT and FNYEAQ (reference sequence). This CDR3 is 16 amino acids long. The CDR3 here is CASSPKTGSSYNEQFF. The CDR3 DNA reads TGTGCTAGCAGCCCCAAGACAGGTAGCTCCTACAATGAGCAGTTCTTC.

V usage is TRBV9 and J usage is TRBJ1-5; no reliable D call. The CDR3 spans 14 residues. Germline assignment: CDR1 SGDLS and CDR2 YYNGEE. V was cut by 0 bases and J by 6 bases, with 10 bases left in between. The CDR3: CASSVGTGGQPQHF. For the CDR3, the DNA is TGTGCCAGCAGCGTAGGCACTGGAGGTCAGCCCCAGCATTTT.

CDR3 loop: CASLQDRGNEKLFF. The CDR3 DNA follows: TGTGCCAGCCTGCAGGACAGGGGAAATGAAAAACTGTTTTTT. V usage is TRBV18 and J usage is TRBJ1-4; TRBD1 aligns across 9 bases. The length of the CDR3 is 14 residues. Unmatched junction bases numbered 6, after V lost 8 bases and J lost 5 bases. The germline CDR1 and CDR2 sequences are KGHSH and LQKENI. Full variable domain (rest looked up from reference TRBV18 and TRBJ1-4): NAGVMQNPRHLVRRRGQEARLRCSPMKGHSHVYWYRQLPEEGLKFMVYLQKENIIDESGMPKERFSAEFPKEGPSILRIQQVVRGDSAAYFCASLQDRGNEKLFFGSGTQLSVL.

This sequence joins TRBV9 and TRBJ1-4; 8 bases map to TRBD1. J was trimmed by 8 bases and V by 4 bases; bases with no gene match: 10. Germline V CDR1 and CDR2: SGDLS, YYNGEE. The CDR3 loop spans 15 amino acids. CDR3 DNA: TGTGCCAGCAGCACCCAGACAGGGGAGGTGGAAAAACTGTTTTTT. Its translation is CASSTQTGEVEKLFF.

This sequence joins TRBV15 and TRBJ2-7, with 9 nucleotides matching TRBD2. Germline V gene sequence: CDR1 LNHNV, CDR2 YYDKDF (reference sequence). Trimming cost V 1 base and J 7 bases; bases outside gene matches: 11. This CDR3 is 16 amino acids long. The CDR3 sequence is CATSRGGTSSSVEQYF. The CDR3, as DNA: TGTGCCACCAGCAGAGGAGGGACTAGCAGTTCGGTTGAGCAGTACTTC.

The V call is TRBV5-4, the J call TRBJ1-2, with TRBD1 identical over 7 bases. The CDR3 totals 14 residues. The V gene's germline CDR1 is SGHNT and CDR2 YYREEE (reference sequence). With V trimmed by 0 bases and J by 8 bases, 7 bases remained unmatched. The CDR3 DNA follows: TGTGCCAGCAGCTTGGGACAGGGCGTTATGGGCTACACCTTC. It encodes CASSLGQGVMGYTF.

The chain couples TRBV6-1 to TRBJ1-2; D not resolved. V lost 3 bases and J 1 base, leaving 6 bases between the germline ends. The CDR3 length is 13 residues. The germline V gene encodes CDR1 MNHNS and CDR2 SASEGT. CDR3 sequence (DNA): TGTGCCAGCAGTGATGTCTATAACTATGGCTACACCTTC. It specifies CASSDVYNYGYTF.

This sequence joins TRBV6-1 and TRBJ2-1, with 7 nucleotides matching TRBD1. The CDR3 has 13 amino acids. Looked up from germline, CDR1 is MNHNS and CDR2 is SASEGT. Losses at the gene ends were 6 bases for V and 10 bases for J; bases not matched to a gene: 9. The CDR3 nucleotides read TGTGCCAGCAGGTCATCACAGGGGAACGAGCAGTTCTTC. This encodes CASRSSQGNEQFF.

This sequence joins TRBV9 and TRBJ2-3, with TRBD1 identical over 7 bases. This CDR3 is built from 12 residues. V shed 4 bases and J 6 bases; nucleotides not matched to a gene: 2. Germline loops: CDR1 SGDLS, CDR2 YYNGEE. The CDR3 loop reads CASSPRGDTQYF. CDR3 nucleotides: TGTGCCAGCAGCCCCAGGGGGGATACGCAGTATTTT.

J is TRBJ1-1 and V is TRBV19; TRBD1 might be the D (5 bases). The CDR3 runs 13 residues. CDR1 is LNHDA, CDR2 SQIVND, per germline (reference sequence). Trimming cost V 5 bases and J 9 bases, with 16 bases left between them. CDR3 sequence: CASSATGSPQAFF. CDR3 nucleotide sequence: TGTGCCAGTAGTGCCACAGGTTCACCCCAAGCTTTCTTT.

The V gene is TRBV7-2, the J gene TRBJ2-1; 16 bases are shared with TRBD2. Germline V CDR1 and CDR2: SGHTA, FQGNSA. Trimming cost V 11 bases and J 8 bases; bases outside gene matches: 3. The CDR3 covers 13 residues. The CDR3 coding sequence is TGTGCCGGGACTAGCGGGAGGGCCGATGAGCAGTTCTTC. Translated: CAGTSGRADEQFF.

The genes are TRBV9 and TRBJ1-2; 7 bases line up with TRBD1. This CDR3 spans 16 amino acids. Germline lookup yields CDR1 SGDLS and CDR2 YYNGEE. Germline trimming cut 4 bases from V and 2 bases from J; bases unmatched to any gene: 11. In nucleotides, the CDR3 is TGTGCCAGCAGCCCCACGGGAGGGGGCCGGAACTATGGCTACACCTTC. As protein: CASSPTGGGRNYGYTF.

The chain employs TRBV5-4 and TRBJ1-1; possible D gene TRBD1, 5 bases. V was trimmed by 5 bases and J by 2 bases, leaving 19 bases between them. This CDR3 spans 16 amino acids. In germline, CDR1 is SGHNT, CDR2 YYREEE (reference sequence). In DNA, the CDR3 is TGTGCCAGCAGTCAACCACCAGGGAGGGTCAACACTGAAGCTTTCTTT. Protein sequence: CASSQPPGRVNTEAFF.

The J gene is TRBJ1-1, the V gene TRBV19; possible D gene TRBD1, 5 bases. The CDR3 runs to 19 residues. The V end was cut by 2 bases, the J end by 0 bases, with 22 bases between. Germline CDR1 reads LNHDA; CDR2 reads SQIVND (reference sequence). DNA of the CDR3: TGTGCCAGTAGTATACAATCAGGACAAGGGCTACGCATGAACACTGAAGCTTTCTTT. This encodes CASSIQSGQGLRMNTEAFF.